A selection of T cell receptor beta chains follows, all from one sample in a study of blood T cell repertoires in COVID-19. TCRdb keeps only in-frame clones here, not all; method: immunoSEQ multiplex PCR. The data show roughly 300,000 clones, roughly 82% seen once. Sequencing input: peripheral blood. Receptors were obtained from a woman aged 45-65 years with acute or convalescent COVID-19. The CDR3 runs from the conserved cysteine through the conserved F or W. Each record gives: J gene, V gene, D gene, clone size, CDR3 DNA, CDR3 protein. The D gene is left open where the match is weak. Clone size is not always given. Where it is, it says once, few, many or a class for expanded clones.

J gene: TRBJ1-2
V gene: TRBV25-1
D gene: NA
clone size: NA
CDR3 DNA: TGTGCCAGAGTGACCAGGGAGGGCATACGTGGCTACACCTTC
CDR3 protein: CARVTREGIRGYTF

J gene: TRBJ2-7
V gene: TRBV9
D gene: NA
clone size: NA
CDR3 DNA: TGTGCCAGCAGCGTAGGGGTAGCGAGCGACTACGAGCAGTACTTC
CDR3 protein: CASSVGVASDYEQYF

J gene: TRBJ2-7
V gene: TRBV18
D gene: NA
clone size: NA
CDR3 DNA: TGTGCCAGCTCACGTGAGGGGACATTTTACGAGCAGTACTTC
CDR3 protein: CASSREGTFYEQYF

J gene: TRBJ2-1
V gene: TRBV11-2
D gene: NA
clone size: NA
CDR3 DNA: TGTGCCAGCAGCTTGTTTAGAACAGGCCCGGACAATGAGCAGTTCTTC
CDR3 protein: CASSLFRTGPDNEQFF

J gene: TRBJ1-5
V gene: TRBV6-2/TRBV6-3
D gene: NA
clone size: NA
CDR3 DNA: TGTGCCAGCAGTTCCCGGAAAGACAGGCCCCGCTGGAGCAATCAGCCCCAGCATTTT
CDR3 protein: CASSSRKDRPRWSNQPQHF

J gene: TRBJ2-1
V gene: TRBV4-2
D gene: TRBD2
clone size: NA
CDR3 DNA: TGTGCCAGCAGCCAAGTTGGCGGGAGACAATACAATGAGCAGTTCTTC
CDR3 protein: CASSQVGGRQYNEQFF

J gene: TRBJ2-1
V gene: TRBV7-2
D gene: NA
clone size: NA
CDR3 DNA: TGTGCCAGCAGCTTTGGCGGAAGTAGCTCCTACAATGAGCAGTTCTTC
CDR3 protein: CASSFGGSSSYNEQFF

J gene: TRBJ2-1
V gene: TRBV12-3/TRBV12-4
D gene: NA
clone size: many
CDR3 DNA: TGTGCCAGCAGTTTTACAGAAAGGGAGCAGTTCTTC
CDR3 protein: CASSFTEREQFF

J gene: TRBJ2-1
V gene: TRBV9
D gene: TRBD2
clone size: NA
CDR3 DNA: TGTGCCAGCAGCGCCCGGGTAGCGGGAGGGTATGAGCAGTTCTTC
CDR3 protein: CASSARVAGGYEQFF

J gene: TRBJ1-2
V gene: TRBV7-9
D gene: NA
clone size: NA
CDR3 DNA: TGTGCCAGCAGCTTAATTTCCCTTAACTATGGCTACACCTTC
CDR3 protein: CASSLISLNYGYTF

J gene: TRBJ2-7
V gene: TRBV11-2
D gene: NA
clone size: NA
CDR3 DNA: TGTGCCAGCAGCCCCCAGGGGTACGAGCAGTACTTC
CDR3 protein: CASSPQGYEQYF

J gene: TRBJ1-6
V gene: TRBV12-3/TRBV12-4
D gene: NA
clone size: once
CDR3 DNA: TGTGCCAGCTCGAGACAGGATAATTCACCCCTCCACTTT
CDR3 protein: CASSRQDNSPLHF

J gene: TRBJ1-2
V gene: TRBV2
D gene: TRBD1
clone size: NA
CDR3 DNA: TGTGCCACTTCCGGGACAGGGGTGTATGGCTACACCTTC
CDR3 protein: CATSGTGVYGYTF

J gene: TRBJ1-5
V gene: TRBV10-3
D gene: TRBD1
clone size: NA
CDR3 DNA: TGTGCCATCTCGGACAGGGGGGAATACTATAGCAATCAGCCCCAGCATTTT
CDR3 protein: CAISDRGEYYSNQPQHF

J gene: TRBJ2-7
V gene: TRBV5-4
D gene: TRBD2
clone size: NA
CDR3 DNA: TGTGCCAGCAGCTTGAGCGGGAGGGCCCTCAACGAGCAGTACTTC
CDR3 protein: CASSLSGRALNEQYF

J gene: TRBJ2-3
V gene: TRBV4-1
D gene: TRBD1
clone size: NA
CDR3 DNA: TGCGCCAGCAGCCGAGGACAGGGCCCAACAGATACGCAGTATTTT
CDR3 protein: CASSRGQGPTDTQYF

J gene: TRBJ2-1
V gene: TRBV4-3
D gene: NA
clone size: NA
CDR3 DNA: TGCGCCAGCAGCCAACGTCCGATGGGAGGGGGACGCTCCTACAATGAGCAGTTCTTC
CDR3 protein: CASSQRPMGGGRSYNEQFF

J gene: TRBJ2-7
V gene: TRBV28
D gene: TRBD1
clone size: NA
CDR3 DNA: TGTGCCAGCAGTTTGATACCGGGACAGTTAACCTACGAGCAGTACTTC
CDR3 protein: CASSLIPGQLTYEQYF

J gene: TRBJ2-1
V gene: TRBV7-3
D gene: TRBD1
clone size: NA
CDR3 DNA: TGTGCCAGCAGCTTCGGGACAGATTACAATGAGCAGTTCTTC
CDR3 protein: CASSFGTDYNEQFF

J gene: TRBJ2-3
V gene: TRBV5-1
D gene: TRBD2
clone size: NA
CDR3 DNA: TGCGCCAGCAGCTTGGGGCTAGCGGGGGGCCCCACAGATACGCAGTATTTT
CDR3 protein: CASSLGLAGGPTDTQYF

J gene: TRBJ2-7
V gene: TRBV7-6
D gene: TRBD2
clone size: NA
CDR3 DNA: TGTGCCAGCAGCTTAATAGCGGGAGGGGGCGAGCAGTACTTC
CDR3 protein: CASSLIAGGGEQYF

J gene: TRBJ2-7
V gene: TRBV11-1
D gene: NA
clone size: NA
CDR3 DNA: TGTGCCAGCAGCTTACAGGGTTTAACCTACGAGCAGTACTTC
CDR3 protein: CASSLQGLTYEQYF

J gene: TRBJ2-2
V gene: TRBV7-6
D gene: TRBD1
clone size: once
CDR3 DNA: TGTGCCAGCAGCCTACTTGGACAGGGAGCGGCCGGGGAGCTGTTTTTT
CDR3 protein: CASSLLGQGAAGELFF

J gene: TRBJ1-2
V gene: TRBV11-2
D gene: NA
clone size: NA
CDR3 DNA: TGTGCCAGCAGCCGGAGGGCTTATGGCTACACCTTC
CDR3 protein: CASSRRAYGYTF

J gene: TRBJ1-3
V gene: TRBV4-3
D gene: NA
clone size: few
CDR3 DNA: TGCGCCAGCAGCCAAGGCCTCCGGGGATTGATGAACACCATATATTTT
CDR3 protein: CASSQGLRGLMNTIYF

J gene: TRBJ2-1
V gene: TRBV7-8
D gene: TRBD2
clone size: NA
CDR3 DNA: TGTGCCAGCAGCTTGTCCGGGACTAGGACCAACAATGAGCAGTTCTTC
CDR3 protein: CASSLSGTRTNNEQFF

J gene: TRBJ1-4
V gene: TRBV19
D gene: NA
clone size: NA
CDR3 DNA: TGTGCCAGTAGTATAGGACACCCTAATGAAAAACTGTTTTTT
CDR3 protein: CASSIGHPNEKLFF

J gene: TRBJ2-3
V gene: TRBV9
D gene: NA
clone size: NA
CDR3 DNA: TGTGCCAGCAGCCTAAGGGGAGAGGGCCGGGGGACAGATACGCAGTATTTT
CDR3 protein: CASSLRGEGRGTDTQYF

J gene: TRBJ2-7
V gene: TRBV11-2
D gene: TRBD1
clone size: NA
CDR3 DNA: TGTGCCAGCAGCTTAGAGTCCTGGGCAGGGGGTGGGTACGAGCAGTACTTC
CDR3 protein: CASSLESWAGGGYEQYF

J gene: TRBJ2-7
V gene: TRBV27
D gene: TRBD1
clone size: NA
CDR3 DNA: TGTGCCAGCAGTCCGCGGACAGGCGCCTACGAGCAGTACTTC
CDR3 protein: CASSPRTGAYEQYF